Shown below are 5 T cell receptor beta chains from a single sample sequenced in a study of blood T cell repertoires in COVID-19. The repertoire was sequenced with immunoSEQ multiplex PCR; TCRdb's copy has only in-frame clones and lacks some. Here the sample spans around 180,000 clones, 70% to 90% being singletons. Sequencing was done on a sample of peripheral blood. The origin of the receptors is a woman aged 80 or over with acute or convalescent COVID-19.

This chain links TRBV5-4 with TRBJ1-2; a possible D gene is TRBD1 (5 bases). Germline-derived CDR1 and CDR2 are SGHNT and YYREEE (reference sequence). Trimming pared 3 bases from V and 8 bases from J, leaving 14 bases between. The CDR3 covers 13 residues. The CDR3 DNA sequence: TGTGCCAGCAGCTCCCCGGGGGGGAAAGGCTACACCTTC. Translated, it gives CASSSPGGKGYTF.

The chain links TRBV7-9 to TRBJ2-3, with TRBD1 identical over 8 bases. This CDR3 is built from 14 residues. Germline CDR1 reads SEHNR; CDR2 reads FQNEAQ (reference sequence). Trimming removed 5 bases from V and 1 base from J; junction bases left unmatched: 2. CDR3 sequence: CASSMTGGTDTQYF. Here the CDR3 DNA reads TGTGCCAGCAGCATGACAGGGGGCACAGATACGCAGTATTTT.

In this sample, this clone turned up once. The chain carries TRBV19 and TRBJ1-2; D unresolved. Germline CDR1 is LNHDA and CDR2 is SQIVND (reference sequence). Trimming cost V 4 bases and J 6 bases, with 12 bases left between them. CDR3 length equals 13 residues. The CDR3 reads CASSTPGTHGYTF. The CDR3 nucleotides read TGTGCCAGTAGTACTCCAGGCACTCATGGCTACACCTTC. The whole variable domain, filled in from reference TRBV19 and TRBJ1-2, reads DGGITQSPKYLFRKEGQNVTLSCEQNLNHDAMYWYRQDPGQGLRLIYYSQIVNDFQKGDIAEGYSVSREKKESFPLTVTSAQKNPTAFYLCASSTPGTHGYTFGSGTRLTVV.

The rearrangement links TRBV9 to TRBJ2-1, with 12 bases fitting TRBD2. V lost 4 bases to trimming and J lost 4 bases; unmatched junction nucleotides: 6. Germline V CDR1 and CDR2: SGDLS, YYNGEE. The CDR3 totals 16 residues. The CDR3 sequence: CASSLTLAGGYNEQFF. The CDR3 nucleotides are TGTGCCAGCAGCCTTACCCTAGCGGGAGGGTACAATGAGCAGTTCTTC.

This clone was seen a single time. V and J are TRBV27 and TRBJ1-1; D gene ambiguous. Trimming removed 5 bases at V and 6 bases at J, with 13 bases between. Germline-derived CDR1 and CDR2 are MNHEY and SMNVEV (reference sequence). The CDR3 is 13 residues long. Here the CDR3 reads CASSPPAGSEAFF. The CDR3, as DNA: TGTGCCAGCAGTCCCCCGGCGGGCTCTGAAGCTTTCTTT.